One sample yielded the 9 T cell receptor beta chains listed below, sequenced in a study of T cells in localized non-small cell lung cancer. Assay used: immunoSEQ multiplex PCR; TCRdb lists only in-frame clones, some missing. The sample lists approximately 47,000 clones, 86% occurring once. Material: PBMCs, obtained before any cancer treatment. The receptors derive from a man aged 40 to 70 with stage II lung adenocarcinoma.

The J gene is TRBJ1-6, the V gene TRBV30; D unclear. Germline V gene lookup returns CDR1 GTSNPN and CDR2 SVGIG (reference sequence). V was cut by 0 bases and J by 12 bases, with 9 bases left in between. The CDR3 is 12 residues long. Here the CDR3 reads CAWSVLEKPLHF. CDR3 in DNA: TGTGCCTGGAGTGTACTAGAGAAACCCCTCCACTTT.

This clone turned up a few times. The V and J genes are TRBV5-1 and TRBJ1-1; maybe TRBD1 (5 bases). V was clipped by 3 bases and J by 1 base, with 10 bases between them. The CDR3 totals 14 residues. Germline V gene data show CDR1 as SGHRS and CDR2 as YFSETQ. Here the CDR3 DNA reads TGCGCCAGCAGCTGGACGGGGGGGAACACTGAAGCTTTCTTT. This translates into CASSWTGGNTEAFF.

This sequence joins TRBV7-9 and TRBJ1-1; D is possibly TRBD1 (5 bases). The CDR3 is made up of 13 amino acids. V was trimmed by 0 bases and J by 7 bases, leaving 9 bases between them. Per germline, CDR1 SEHNR and CDR2 FQNEAQ (reference sequence). The CDR3 region is CASSLAGRGEAFF. The DNA for the CDR3 is TGTGCCAGCAGCTTAGCCGGAAGGGGTGAAGCTTTCTTT. Filled out from reference TRBV7-9 and TRBJ1-1, the complete variable domain reads DTGVSQNPRHKITKRGQNVTFRCDPISEHNRLYWYRQTLGQGPEFLTYFQNEAQLEKSRLLSDRFSAERPKGSFSTLEIQRTEQGDSAMYLCASSLAGRGEAFFGQGTRLTVV.

This chain connects TRBV5-1 to TRBJ1-1, with D uncertain. Between the trimmed V and J ends, which lost 3 bases and 5 bases, there was a span of 17 bases. Per the germline V gene, CDR1 is SGHRS and CDR2 is YFSETQ. The CDR3 has 15 amino acids. The CDR3 nucleotides are TGCGCCAGCAGCTCGGTCCCCGGAGAAGGAACTGAAGCTTTCTTT. It yields the protein CASSSVPGEGTEAFF. Supplemented by reference TRBV5-1 and TRBJ1-1, the full variable domain reads KAGVTQTPRYLIKTRGQQVTLSCSPISGHRSVSWYQQTPGQGLQFLFEYFSETQRNKGNFPGRFSGRQFSNSRSEMNVSTLELGDSALYLCASSSVPGEGTEAFFGQGTRLTVV.

V gene TRBV5-4 combines with J gene TRBJ2-1; the D call may be TRBD1 or TRBD2 (5 bases each). CDR1 is SGHNT, CDR2 YYREEE, per germline (reference sequence). The CDR3 is made up of 16 amino acids. Between the trimmed V and J ends, which lost 4 bases and 4 bases, there was a span of 18 bases. Here the CDR3 reads CASSGDPTNPYNEQFF. Here the CDR3 DNA reads TGTGCCAGCAGCGGGGACCCCACGAATCCGTACAATGAGCAGTTCTTC.

This clone was found a few times. The chain couples TRBV28 to TRBJ1-2, with 10 bases that match TRBD1. J gave up 8 bases and V 6 bases, and 12 bases lay outside the gene matches. The CDR3 has 15 amino acids. Germline V CDR1 and CDR2: MDHEN, SYDVKM. CDR3 sequence reads: CASRRQGAVLGGYTF. The CDR3 DNA reads as TGTGCCAGCAGACGACAGGGGGCGGTTTTAGGGGGCTACACCTTC.

The genes are TRBV7-8 and TRBJ1-1; no reliable D call. Germline CDR1 and CDR2: SGHVS and FQNEAQ. This CDR3 is 11 amino acids long. V lost 5 bases and J 8 bases, leaving 9 bases between the germline ends. The CDR3 protein is CASSTFKEAFF. The CDR3 DNA sequence: TGTGCCAGCAGCACGTTTAAGGAAGCTTTCTTT.

This clone was seen once. The V gene is TRBV7-9, the J gene TRBJ2-3; TRBD2 might be the D (7 bases). This CDR3 comprises 14 residues. V dropped 4 bases and J dropped 1 base, with 9 bases sitting between them. In germline, CDR1 is SEHNR, CDR2 FQNEAQ (reference sequence). CDR3 loop: CASSSGGRTDTQYF. The DNA of the CDR3 is TGTGCCAGCAGCTCCGGGGGGCGCACAGATACGCAGTATTTT.

The chain uses TRBV6-5 and TRBJ2-5; maybe TRBD1 (6 bases). The CDR3 runs to 13 residues. Germline values: CDR1 MNHEY, CDR2 SVGAGI. Trimming cost V 8 bases and J 3 bases, with 13 bases left between them. Here the CDR3 DNA reads TGTGCCAGCTCCTTAGGGGGAGAAGAGACCCAGTACTTC. It yields the protein CASSLGGEETQYF.